A selection of T cell receptor beta chains follows, all from one sample in a study of blood T cell repertoires in COVID-19. Assay: immunoSEQ multiplex PCR; the TCRdb copy retains only in-frame clones and omits some. The profile shows roughly 240,000 clones, less than 90% of them singletons. The sequencing sample was made of peripheral blood. The receptors were sampled from a man between 60 and 75 years old who had recovered from COVID-19. Both conserved end residues are part of each CDR3. Fields, in order: J gene, D gene, V gene, clone size, CDR3 protein, CDR3 DNA. D genes are given only for firm matches. Clone size appears in some rows only: once, few, many, or a class for an expanded clone.

TRBJ2-6 | TRBD1 | TRBV19 | NA | CASSPGTGISGANVLTF | TGTGCCAGTAGCCCCGGGACAGGCATCTCTGGGGCCAACGTCCTGACTTTC
TRBJ1-1 | NA | TRBV12-3/TRBV12-4 | NA | CASSETPNTEAFF | TGTGCCAGCAGCGAGACACCGAACACTGAAGCTTTCTTT
TRBJ1-1 | NA | TRBV29-1 | medium-sized | CSAEGHLNTEAFF | TGCAGCGCCGAGGGACATTTGAACACTGAAGCTTTCTTT
TRBJ2-7 | NA | TRBV7-7 | NA | CASSLVWGRYF | TGTGCTAGCAGCTTAGTCTGGGGGAGGTATTTC
TRBJ2-7 | NA | TRBV15 | NA | CATSRARGAYEQYF | TGTGCCACCAGCAGAGCCAGGGGGGCCTACGAGCAGTACTTC
TRBJ2-2 | NA | TRBV12-3/TRBV12-4 | NA | CASSAGNTGELFF | TGTGCCAGCAGTGCAGGGAACACCGGGGAGCTGTTTTTT
TRBJ1-4 | TRBD1 | TRBV19 | NA | CATAVGQGITNEKLFF | TGTGCCACGGCCGTGGGACAGGGTATCACTAATGAAAAACTGTTTTTT
TRBJ2-1 | TRBD2 | TRBV18 | NA | CASSGTKYNEQFF | TGTGCCAGCTCAGGGACTAAATACAATGAGCAGTTCTTC
TRBJ2-2 | TRBD2 | TRBV18 | NA | CASSPLTLAGRSNTGELFF | TGTGCCAGCTCACCTTTAACCCTAGCGGGGCGCTCGAACACCGGGGAGCTGTTTTTT
TRBJ1-1 | NA | TRBV28 | once | CASSSTGSGMGSEAFF | TGTGCCAGCAGTTCTACGGGTTCCGGGATGGGCTCTGAAGCTTTCTTT
TRBJ2-5 | TRBD2 | TRBV27 | NA | CASSLSTGAGGETQYF | TGTGCCAGCAGTTTATCGACGGGCGCGGGAGGAGAGACCCAGTACTTC
TRBJ2-2 | TRBD1 | TRBV2 | NA | CASNSGTGFPGELFF | TGTGCCAGCAACTCCGGGACAGGTTTCCCCGGGGAGCTGTTTTTT
TRBJ2-7 | NA | TRBV27 | NA | CASSLKGGGSYEQYF | TGTGCCAGCAGTTTAAAAGGGGGGGGTTCCTACGAGCAGTACTTC
TRBJ1-2 | NA | TRBV30 | NA | CAWSVSLPGYGYTF | TGTGCCTGGAGTGTAAGCCTACCAGGGTATGGCTACACCTTC
TRBJ2-2 | TRBD2 | TRBV7-6 | NA | CASSLVQMVRTKRGNHTGELFF | TGTGCCAGCAGCTTAGTTCAAATGGTCCGGACTAAGCGGGGGAACCACACCGGGGAGCTGTTTTTT
TRBJ1-3 | NA | TRBV6-5 | NA | CASAQAPAGNTIYF | TGTGCCAGCGCACAGGCTCCGGCTGGAAACACCATATATTTT
TRBJ2-7 | NA | TRBV7-6 | NA | CASSLLESAEQYF | TGTGCCAGCAGCTTACTGGAGAGCGCCGAGCAGTACTTC
TRBJ2-7 | TRBD2 | TRBV6-4 | few | CASRASGSSYEQYF | TGTGCCAGCAGGGCTAGCGGGAGCTCCTACGAGCAGTACTTC
TRBJ2-7 | TRBD2 | TRBV7-8 | NA | CASSILAGVGEQYF | TGTGCCAGCAGCATACTAGCGGGAGTAGGCGAGCAGTACTTC
TRBJ1-5 | TRBD1 | TRBV19 | NA | CAAAQGVSQPQHF | TGTGCGGCAGCCCAGGGGGTTAGTCAGCCCCAGCATTTT
TRBJ2-6 | NA | TRBV28 | NA | CASSLNSGTYGANVLTF | TGTGCCAGCAGTTTAAACTCCGGGACATATGGGGCCAACGTCCTGACTTTC
TRBJ2-7 | NA | TRBV18 | NA | CASSPGRGSSYEQYF | TGTGCCAGCTCACCAGGACGGGGGAGCTCCTACGAGCAGTACTTC
TRBJ2-7 | TRBD1 | TRBV6-2/TRBV6-3 | once | CASSFGGQAYF | TGTGCCAGCAGTTTTGGGGGACAGGCGTACTTC
TRBJ2-7 | TRBD2 | TRBV9 | NA | CASSVVRSWREGSYEQYF | TGTGCCAGCAGCGTAGTTAGGTCTTGGCGGGAGGGTTCCTACGAGCAGTACTTC
TRBJ2-3 | NA | TRBV7-6 | NA | CASSIQGARGTDTQYF | TGTGCCAGCAGCATTCAGGGGGCGCGGGGGACAGATACGCAGTATTTT
TRBJ2-5 | TRBD1 | TRBV18 | NA | CASSPKGVDRVGETQYF | TGTGCCAGCTCACCAAAGGGAGTGGACAGGGTAGGAGAGACCCAGTACTTC
TRBJ2-5 | TRBD1 | TRBV2 | NA | CASRRGLGQETQYF | TGTGCCAGCAGAAGGGGGCTGGGGCAAGAGACCCAGTACTTC
TRBJ2-5 | NA | TRBV15 | once | CATSRVGALETQYF | TGTGCCACCAGCAGAGTAGGGGCACTGGAGACCCAGTACTTC
TRBJ1-1 | NA | TRBV30 | NA | CAWERGGMNTEAFF | TGTGCCTGGGAGCGGGGGGGGATGAACACTGAAGCTTTCTTT
TRBJ1-2 | NA | TRBV20-1 | NA | CSASRDVGSGYTF | TGCAGTGCTAGTCGGGATGTCGGCTCTGGCTACACCTTC
TRBJ2-1 | TRBD2 | TRBV7-3 | NA | CASSPTGGGSYNEQFF | TGTGCCAGCAGCCCCACCGGCGGGGGCTCCTACAATGAGCAGTTCTTC
TRBJ2-7 | TRBD2 | TRBV11-2 | NA | CASSWTSVSSYEQYF | TGTGCCAGCAGCTGGACTAGCGTAAGCTCCTACGAGCAGTACTTC
TRBJ1-4 | TRBD1 | TRBV7-9 | NA | CASSHDRGRSEKLFF | TGTGCCAGCAGCCACGACAGGGGAAGGAGTGAAAAACTGTTTTTT
TRBJ2-2 | TRBD2 | TRBV3-1/TRBV3-2 | many | CASSQDLAGGDTGELFF | TGTGCCAGCAGCCAAGATCTAGCGGGAGGTGACACCGGGGAGCTGTTTTTT
TRBJ2-3 | TRBD2 | TRBV7-2 | NA | CASSLFSGGATDTQYF | TGTGCCAGCAGCTTATTTAGCGGGGGGGCAACAGATACGCAGTATTTT
TRBJ2-6 | TRBD1 | TRBV18 | NA | CASSRGTGLSPSGANVLTF | TGTGCCAGCTCACGCGGGACAGGGCTGTCTCCTTCTGGGGCCAACGTCCTGACTTTC
TRBJ2-2 | NA | TRBV2 | few | CAQQPHGEVTGELFF | TGTGCCCAGCAGCCGCACGGGGAGGTCACCGGGGAGCTGTTTTTT
TRBJ1-2 | NA | TRBV28 | NA | CASTQGGASYGYTF | TGTGCCAGCACCCAGGGAGGGGCCTCCTATGGCTACACCTTC
TRBJ1-4 | TRBD1 | TRBV6-5 | NA | CASSFRQGNEKLFF | TGTGCCAGCAGTTTTAGACAGGGGAATGAAAAACTGTTTTTT
TRBJ2-7 | TRBD1 | TRBV7-9 | NA | CASRRTGGSEQYF | TGTGCCAGCAGACGGACAGGGGGGAGCGAGCAGTACTTC
TRBJ2-1 | NA | TRBV7-9 | NA | CASNPLAENEQFF | TGTGCCAGCAACCCTCTAGCAGAGAATGAGCAGTTCTTC
TRBJ2-2 | TRBD1 | TRBV11-2 | NA | CASSLAWTGTAGELFF | TGTGCCAGCAGCTTAGCATGGACAGGGACGGCCGGGGAGCTGTTTTTT
TRBJ2-2 | NA | TRBV6-6 | few | CASSGTWAGELFF | TGTGCCAGCAGCGGGACTTGGGCGGGGGAGCTGTTTTTT
TRBJ1-3 | NA | TRBV7-8 | NA | CASSSRGVTREAGNTIYF | TGTGCCAGCAGCTCCCGCGGAGTCACCCGGGAAGCTGGAAACACCATATATTTT
TRBJ1-1 | NA | TRBV7-9 | NA | CASSLSQGNTEAFF | TGTGCCAGCAGCTTAAGCCAGGGAAACACTGAAGCTTTCTTT
TRBJ2-3 | NA | TRBV11-3 | NA | CASSFSSGGPSTDTQYF | TGTGCCAGCAGCTTCAGCTCTGGCGGCCCTAGCACAGATACGCAGTATTTT
TRBJ2-7 | NA | TRBV21-1 | NA | CASSKAREDEQYF | TGTGCCAGCAGCAAAGCCCGGGAGGACGAGCAGTACTTC
TRBJ1-5 | NA | TRBV10-3 | NA | CAISDRQEQGPQHF | TGTGCCATCAGTGACAGACAGGAACAAGGGCCCCAGCATTTT
TRBJ1-6 | TRBD1 | TRBV30 | once | CAWNRGEGNSPLHF | TGTGCCTGGAACAGGGGTGAGGGTAATTCACCCCTCCACTTT
TRBJ2-7 | TRBD1 | TRBV27 | many | CASSSDRFAYEQYF | TGTGCCAGCAGTTCGGACAGGTTTGCCTACGAGCAGTACTTC
TRBJ2-1 | NA | TRBV2 | NA | CASSDEGSEQFF | TGTGCCAGCAGTGACGAGGGAAGTGAGCAGTTCTTC
TRBJ2-2 | TRBD2 | TRBV6-1 | NA | CASSGRGGMNTGELFF | TGTGCCAGCAGTGGTAGGGGAGGGATGAACACCGGGGAGCTGTTTTTT
TRBJ1-1 | NA | TRBV6-5 | NA | CASSYSAGASTEAFF | TGTGCCAGCAGTTACTCAGCAGGGGCAAGCACTGAAGCTTTCTTT
TRBJ1-5 | NA | TRBV7-2 | NA | CASSSFGGSNQPQHF | TGTGCCAGCAGCTCCTTTGGGGGGAGCAATCAGCCCCAGCATTTT
TRBJ1-5 | TRBD1 | TRBV3-1/TRBV3-2 | once | CASSQRTGTRQPQHF | TGTGCCAGCAGCCAACGGACAGGGACAAGACAGCCCCAGCATTTT
TRBJ1-6 | TRBD1 | TRBV18 | NA | CASSLQGAGSPLHF | TGTGCCAGCTCTCTACAGGGGGCGGGCTCACCCCTCCACTTT
TRBJ1-1 | NA | TRBV27 | many | CASSPPPLRAGGTEAFF | TGTGCCAGCAGTCCGCCCCCCTTGAGGGCGGGGGGCACTGAAGCTTTCTTT
TRBJ2-7 | NA | TRBV16 | NA | CASSLAQGSHEQYF | TGTGCCAGCAGCTTAGCCCAGGGTTCCCACGAGCAGTACTTC